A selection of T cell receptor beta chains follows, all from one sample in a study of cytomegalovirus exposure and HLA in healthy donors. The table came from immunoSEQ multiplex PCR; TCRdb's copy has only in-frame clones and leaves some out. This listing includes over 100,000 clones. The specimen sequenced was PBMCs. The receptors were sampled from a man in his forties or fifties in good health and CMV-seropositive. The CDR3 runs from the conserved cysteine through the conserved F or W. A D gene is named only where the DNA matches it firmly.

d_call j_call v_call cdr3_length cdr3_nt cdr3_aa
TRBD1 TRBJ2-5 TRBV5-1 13 TGCGCCAGCGGAACAGGGGGGTCAGAGACCCAGTACTTC CASGTGGSETQYF
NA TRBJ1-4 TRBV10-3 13 TGTGCCATCAGCGACAGTAACAATGAAAAACTGTTTTTT CAISDSNNEKLFF
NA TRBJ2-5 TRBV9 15 TGTGCCAGCAGCGTAGGCAGAGGGAAAACGGAGACCCAGTACTTC CASSVGRGKTETQYF
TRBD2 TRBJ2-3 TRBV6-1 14 TGTGCCAGCAGTGGGGGACTAGAGGCAGATACGCAGTATTTT CASSGGLEADTQYF
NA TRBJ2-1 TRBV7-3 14 TGTGCCAGCAGCTTAACGGGGGGTAGGGATGAGCAGTTCTTC CASSLTGGRDEQFF
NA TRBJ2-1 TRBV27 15 TGTGCCAGCAGTTTTCCGGACAGCATCCCCAATGAGCAGTTCTTC CASSFPDSIPNEQFF
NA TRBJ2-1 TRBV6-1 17 TGTGCCAGCAGTGTAGGGACACGATTTAGCTCCTACAATGAGCAGTTCTTC CASSVGTRFSSYNEQFF
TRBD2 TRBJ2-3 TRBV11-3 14 TGTGCCAGCAGCCCCGGACTAGGGACAGATACGCAGTATTTT CASSPGLGTDTQYF
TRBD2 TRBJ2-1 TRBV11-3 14 TGTGCCAGCAAGGCGGGAGGGTCCTACAATGAGCAGTTCTTC CASKAGGSYNEQFF
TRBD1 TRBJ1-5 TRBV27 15 TGTGCCAGCAGTCCCGGGACAGGGTGGCATCAGCCCCAGCATTTT CASSPGTGWHQPQHF
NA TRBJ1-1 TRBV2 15 TGTGCCAGCAGTGAAGAGGGGAGGGGGGTTACTGAAGCTTTCTTT CASSEEGRGVTEAFF
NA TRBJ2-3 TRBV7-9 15 TGTGCCAGCAGCTTAGGTGACACTAGCACAGATACGCAGTATTTT CASSLGDTSTDTQYF
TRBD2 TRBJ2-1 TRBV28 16 TGTGCCAGCAGTACTCCGACTAGCGGGAGAACTAATGAGCAGTTCTTC CASSTPTSGRTNEQFF
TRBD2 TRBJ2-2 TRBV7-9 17 TGTGCCAGCAGCCTCCCCCGACTAGCGGGAGTAATCGGGGAGCTGTTTTTT CASSLPRLAGVIGELFF
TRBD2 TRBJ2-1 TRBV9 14 TGTGCCAGAGAAAACCTGGAGGGGAGGGATGAGCAGTTCTTC CARENLEGRDEQFF
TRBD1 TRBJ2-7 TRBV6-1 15 TGTGCCAGCAGTGGCCCCACAGGGGGTCCGCCTTCACAGTACTTC CASSGPTGGPPSQYF
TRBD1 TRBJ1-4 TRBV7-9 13 TGTGCCAGCACAGGGGGCGCGGGCGAAAAACTGTTTTTT CASTGGAGEKLFF
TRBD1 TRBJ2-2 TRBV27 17 TGTGCCAGCAGTTCCATAACCGGGACAGGGAGAGTCGGGGAGCTGTTTTTT CASSSITGTGRVGELFF
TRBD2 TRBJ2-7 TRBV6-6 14 TGTGCCAGCAGCTTTGGCGGGAGGGGAAACGAGCAGTACTTC CASSFGGRGNEQYF
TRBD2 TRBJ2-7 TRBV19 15 TGTGCCAGTAGTATGAAGCTAGCGGGCACCTACGAGCAGTACTTC CASSMKLAGTYEQYF
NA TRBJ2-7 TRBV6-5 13 TGTGCCAGCAGTTACGGGCCGGCCGGGACTGCACTCTTC CASSYGPAGTALF
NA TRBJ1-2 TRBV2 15 TGTGCCAGCCGACAGGCTAGACTACCAAACTATGGCTACACCTTC CASRQARLPNYGYTF
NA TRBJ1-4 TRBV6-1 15 TGTGCCAGCAGTGAGCCGGGGGGAGCTAATGAAAAACTGTTTTTT CASSEPGGANEKLFF
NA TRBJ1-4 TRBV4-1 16 TGCGCCAGCAGCCAAGATTGGCAGGGAACTAATGAAAAACTGTTTTTT CASSQDWQGTNEKLFF
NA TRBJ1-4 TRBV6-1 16 TGTGCCAGCAGTGACCTGGGACAACCAACTAATGAAAAACTGTTTTTT CASSDLGQPTNEKLFF
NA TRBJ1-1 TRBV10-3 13 TGTGCCATCAGTGGTGTGTCATACACTGAAGCTTTCTTT CAISGVSYTEAFF
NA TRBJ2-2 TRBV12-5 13 TGTGCTAGTGGTTGGGGCTACACCGGGGAGCTGTTTTTT CASGWGYTGELFF
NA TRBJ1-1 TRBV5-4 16 TGTGCCAGCAGCTTTGGTATTTTTATGGCGAACACTGAAGCTTTCTTT CASSFGIFMANTEAFF
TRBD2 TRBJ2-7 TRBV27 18 TGTGCCAGCAGTGTGACTAGCGGGAGGTGGTACTCGCCGCGGGAGCAGTACTTC CASSVTSGRWYSPREQYF
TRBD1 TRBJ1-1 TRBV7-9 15 TGTGCCAGCAGCGATCGGACAGGGGCGAACACTGAAGCTTTCTTT CASSDRTGANTEAFF
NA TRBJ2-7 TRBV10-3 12 TGTGCCATCAGTGATGGGGCCCCCGCCCCGAACTTC CAISDGAPAPNF
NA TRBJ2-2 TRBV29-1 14 TGCAGCGTGGGCTCCCGGGGGAACACCGGGGAGCTGTTTTTT CSVGSRGNTGELFF
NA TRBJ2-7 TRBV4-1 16 TGCGCCAGCAGCCCCTCTCTGGGGGGTTTTCCCTACGAGCAGTACTTC CASSPSLGGFPYEQYF
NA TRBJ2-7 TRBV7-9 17 TGTGCCAGCAGCCCCGGGTTTGGGAGGAAGAGCTCCTACGAGCAGTACTTC CASSPGFGRKSSYEQYF
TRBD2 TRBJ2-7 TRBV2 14 TGTGCCAGCAGAGAAAGCGGGAGCGCCTACGAGCAGTACTTC CASRESGSAYEQYF
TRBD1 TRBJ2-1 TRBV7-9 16 TGTGCCAGCAGCTTAGTCGGGACAGGGGGGGAAAATGAGCAGTTCTTC CASSLVGTGGENEQFF
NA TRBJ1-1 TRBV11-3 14 TGTGCCAGCAGCAAACAGGGACTAAACACTGAAGCTTTCTTT CASSKQGLNTEAFF
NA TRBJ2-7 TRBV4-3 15 TGCGCCAGCAGCCAAGATTTAAACAGGGTCTACGAGCAGTACTTC CASSQDLNRVYEQYF
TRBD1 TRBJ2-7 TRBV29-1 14 TGCAGCGTTTATGTTGGGACAGGGGGCAACGAGCAGTACTTC CSVYVGTGGNEQYF
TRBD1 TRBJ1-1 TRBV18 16 TGTGCCAGCTCTCCACCGGGACAGGGTTTGAACACTGAAGCTTTCTTT CASSPPGQGLNTEAFF
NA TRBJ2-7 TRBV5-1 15 TGCGCCAGCAGGGGAGGAGGGACAGTTAATTACGAGCAGTACTTC CASRGGGTVNYEQYF
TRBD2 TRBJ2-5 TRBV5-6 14 TGTGCCAGCAGCTTTTCCGGGACTAGTGATAGTCGGTACTTC CASSFSGTSDSRYF
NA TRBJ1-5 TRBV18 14 TGTGCCAGCTCACCGGACAGCCGGAATCAGCCCCAGCATTTT CASSPDSRNQPQHF
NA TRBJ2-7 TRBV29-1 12 TGCAGCGCTCGACAGACCTCCTACGAGCAGTACTTC CSARQTSYEQYF
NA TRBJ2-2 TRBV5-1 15 TGCGCCAGCAGCTTGGTGGGGACTTTCACCGGGGAGCTGTTTTTT CASSLVGTFTGELFF
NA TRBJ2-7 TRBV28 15 TGTGCCAGCAGCTCCTTGGGGCAGGGGAACTACGAGCAGTACTTC CASSSLGQGNYEQYF
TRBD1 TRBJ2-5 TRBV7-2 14 TGTGCCAGCAGTCGGGACAGGGTGGCAGAGACCCAGTACTTC CASSRDRVAETQYF